This T cell receptor beta chain was recovered during a study of blood T cells in healthy people across ages. Study-wide context: About one barcoded beta molecule per two T cells was the capture yield of template switching.

Regarding this clonotype: Its matching antigen is unknown.

Per germline, CDR1 SGDLS and CDR2 YYNGEE. The CDR3 runs 14 residues. Deletions cut 1 base from V and 1 base from J, with 8 bases between. The use of a sample-barcoded 5' primer and a J-beta primer mix characterized a second PCR of about 7 to 12 cycles. TCRdb independently ran MiXCR on the 5' RACE reads; one entry per CDR3 protein. The profile shows over 950,000 distinct CDR3 sequences, around two fifths of them singletons. The study, taken as a whole, reports: Unsorted PBMCs blocked a conclusive comparison of naive and antigen-experienced cells.

The TCR originated in a young man in good health. Sample: blood. The genes are TRBV9 and TRBJ2-5; tentatively, D is TRBD1 (6 bases). The CDR3 spells CASSVMDSQETQYF. The CDR3 DNA reads as TGTGCCAGCAGCGTAATGGACAGCCAAGAGACCCAGTACTTC.